The 8 T cell receptor beta chains below come from one sample, sequenced in a study of vaccination effects on CD4 cells after COVID-19. Using immunoSEQ multiplex PCR, the repertoire was profiled, and TCRdb retains in-frame clones only, with some absent. The sample records 45,000 to 75,000 clones, 60% to 85% being singletons. Upon completion of roughly ten days in culture, CD4+ T cells were isolated. What these receptors recognize is not known. The sequencing here drew on CD4+ T cells from PBMCs cultured without peptide, taken before COVID-19 vaccination. The receptors were sampled from a human donor who received a COVID-19 vaccine.

V and J are TRBV4-3 and TRBJ2-1; D uncertain. CDR1 and CDR2 from the germline V gene are LGHNA and YSLEER. The CDR3 has 15 amino acids. Deletions cut 1 base from V and 0 bases from J, with 7 bases between. The CDR3 is CASSQAFSSYNEQFF. DNA for the CDR3: TGCGCCAGCAGCCAAGCTTTCTCCTCCTACAATGAGCAGTTCTTC.

This clone was observed a few times. The V gene is TRBV30, the J gene TRBJ1-5; D may be TRBD1 (5 bases). This CDR3 comprises 16 residues. The V and J ends lost 0 bases and 7 bases respectively, with 19 bases between them. The V gene's germline CDR1 is GTSNPN and CDR2 SVGIG (reference sequence). The CDR3 bases are TGTGCCTGGAGTGTACGTTCGTCGCAGGGAGGGCAGCCCCAGCATTTT. Protein sequence: CAWSVRSSQGGQPQHF.

This chain uses TRBV5-1 with TRBJ2-3, with TRBD2 matching over 9 bases. With 4 bases clipped from V and 0 bases from J, the junction kept 3 bases outside the gene matches. This CDR3 region has 15 residues. Germline assignment: CDR1 SGHRS and CDR2 YFSETQ. The CDR3 sequence: CASSKLAGSTDTQYF. As DNA, the CDR3 is TGCGCCAGCAGCAAGCTAGCGGGGAGCACAGATACGCAGTATTTT.

The chain couples TRBV11-2 to TRBJ1-2, with D tentatively TRBD1 (5 bases). This CDR3 has 14 residues. The germline V gene encodes CDR1 SGHAT and CDR2 FQNNGV. The V and J ends lost 5 bases and 2 bases respectively, with 12 bases between them. This chain's CDR3 is CASSRLQENYGYTF. The CDR3 DNA reads TGTGCCAGCAGCCGTTTACAGGAGAACTATGGCTACACCTTC. Combining the CDR3 with reference TRBV11-2 and TRBJ1-2 gives the whole variable domain EAGVAQSPRYKIIEKRQSVAFWCNPISGHATLYWYQQILGQGPKLLIQFQNNGVVDDSQLPKDRFSAERLKGVDSTLKIQPAKLEDSAVYLCASSRLQENYGYTFGSGTRLTVV.

This rearrangement joins TRBV24-1 to TRBJ2-5; TRBD1 matches at 10 bases. The junction had 7 bases not matched to a gene; V was cut back by 3 bases and J by 1 base. CDR3 length equals 17 residues. The V gene's germline CDR1 is KGHDR and CDR2 SFDVKD. The CDR3: CATSDLSGTGAQETQYF. The CDR3 DNA sequence: TGTGCCACCAGTGATCTGTCCGGGACAGGGGCCCAAGAGACCCAGTACTTC.

This chain joins TRBV6-4 and TRBJ1-1; no clear D gene. The germline V gene has CDR1 MRHNA and CDR2 SNTAGT. Trimming shortened V by 3 bases and J by 1 base, and 6 bases separated the two germline ends. The CDR3 totals 13 residues. The DNA for the CDR3 is TGTGCCAGCAGTGAATCCAGGAACACTGAAGCTTTCTTT. Translation gives CASSESRNTEAFF.

The chain combines TRBV18 with TRBJ1-1; TRBD1 might be the D (5 bases). CDR1 KGHSH and CDR2 LQKENI come from the germline V gene. With 0 bases removed from V and 0 bases from J, the gap between germline ends came to 14 bases. The CDR3 is made up of 17 amino acids. CDR3 region: CASSPPGLGAMNTEAFF. The CDR3 DNA sequence: TGTGCCAGCTCACCACCGGGACTGGGCGCGATGAACACTGAAGCTTTCTTT.

The CDR3 region is CASSPPANRDTEAFF. The CDR3 DNA follows: TGTGCCAGCTCACCACCGGCAAATCGGGACACTGAAGCTTTCTTT. V usage is TRBV18 and J usage is TRBJ1-1, with D hard to call. The CDR3 runs to 15 residues. Germline assignment: CDR1 KGHSH and CDR2 LQKENI. V gave up 0 bases and J gave up 3 bases, with 11 bases separating them.